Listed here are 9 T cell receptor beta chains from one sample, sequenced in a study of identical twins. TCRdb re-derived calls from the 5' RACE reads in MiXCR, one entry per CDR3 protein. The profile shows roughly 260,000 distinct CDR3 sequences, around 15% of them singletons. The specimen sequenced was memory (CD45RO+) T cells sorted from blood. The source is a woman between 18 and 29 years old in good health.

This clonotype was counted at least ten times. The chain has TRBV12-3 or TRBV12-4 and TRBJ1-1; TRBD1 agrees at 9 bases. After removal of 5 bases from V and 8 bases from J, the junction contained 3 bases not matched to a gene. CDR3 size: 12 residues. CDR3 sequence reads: CASSLGTGEAFF. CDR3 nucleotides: TGTGCCAGCAGTCTAGGGACAGGGGAAGCTTTCTTT.

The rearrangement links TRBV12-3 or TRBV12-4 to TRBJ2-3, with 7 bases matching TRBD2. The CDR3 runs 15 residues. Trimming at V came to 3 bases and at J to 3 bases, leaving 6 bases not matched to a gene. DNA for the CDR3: TGTGCCAGCAGTTTTGGTATGCGGGAGACAGATACGCAGTATTTT. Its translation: CASSFGMRETDTQYF.

The CDR3 DNA is TGTGCCAGCAGCCCCGGGCCTATTTCCTACGAGCAGTACTTC. Residues: CASSPGPISYEQYF. The chain couples TRBV5-6 to TRBJ2-7; D is undetermined. The V and J ends lost 4 bases and 1 base respectively, with 12 bases between them. The CDR3 has 14 amino acids. Germline V gene lookup returns CDR1 SGHDT and CDR2 YYEEEE.

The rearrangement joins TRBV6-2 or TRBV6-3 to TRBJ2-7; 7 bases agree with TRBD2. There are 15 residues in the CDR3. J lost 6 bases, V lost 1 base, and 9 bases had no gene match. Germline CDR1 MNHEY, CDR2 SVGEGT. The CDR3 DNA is TGTGCCAGCAGTTACTATGGCGGGAGTATCGGCGAGCAGTACTTC. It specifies CASSYYGGSIGEQYF.

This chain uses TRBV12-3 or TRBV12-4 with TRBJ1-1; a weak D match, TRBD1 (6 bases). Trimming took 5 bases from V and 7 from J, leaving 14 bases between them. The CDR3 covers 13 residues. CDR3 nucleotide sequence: TGTGCCAGCAGTACACTGGGGGGCGGTGAAGCTTTCTTT. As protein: CASSTLGGGEAFF.

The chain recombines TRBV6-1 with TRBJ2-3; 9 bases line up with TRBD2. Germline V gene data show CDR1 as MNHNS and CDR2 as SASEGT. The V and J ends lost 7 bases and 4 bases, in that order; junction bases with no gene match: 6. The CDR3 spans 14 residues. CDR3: CASTSSGRSDTQYF. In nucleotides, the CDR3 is TGTGCCAGCACCTCCAGCGGGAGGTCAGATACGCAGTATTTT.

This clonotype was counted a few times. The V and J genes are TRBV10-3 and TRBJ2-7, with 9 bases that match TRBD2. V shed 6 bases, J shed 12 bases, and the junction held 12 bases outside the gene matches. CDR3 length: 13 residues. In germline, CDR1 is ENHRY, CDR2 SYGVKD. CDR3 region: CAIRIEREALPYF. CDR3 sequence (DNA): TGTGCCATCAGAATTGAGCGGGAGGCCCTCCCGTACTTC.

The CDR3 DNA sequence: TGTGCCAGCAGCTCCACCTGGGACAGGGGCGGTTCACCCCTCCACTTT. It yields the protein CASSSTWDRGGSPLHF. The gene calls are TRBV7-6 and TRBJ1-6, with 10 bases matching TRBD1. The CDR3 consists of 16 residues. Trimming at V came to 4 bases and at J to 9 bases, leaving 9 bases not matched to a gene. Looked up from germline, CDR1 is SGHVS and CDR2 is FNYEAQ.

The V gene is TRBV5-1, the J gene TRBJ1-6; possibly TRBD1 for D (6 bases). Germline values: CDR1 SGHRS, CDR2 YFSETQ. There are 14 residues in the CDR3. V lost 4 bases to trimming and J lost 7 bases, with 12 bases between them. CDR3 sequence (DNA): TGCGCCAGCAGCACGGACAGTATCAATTCACCCCTCCACTTT. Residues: CASSTDSINSPLHF.